The sequence of this T cell receptor beta chain was determined in a study of CD8 T cells in Susac syndrome. Notes on the study in general: An acknowledgment was made by the study that its TCR sequencing and HLA analysis involved relatively few individuals.

Random hexamers were used to reverse transcribe an amount of roughly 0.5 to 1 ug RNA. Multiplex immunoSEQ PCR targeted 54 Vbeta and 13 Jbeta TCR beta segments. TCRdb processed the immunoSEQ multiplex PCR reads anew with MiXCR; each CDR3 protein has one entry. The sample includes about 130,000 distinct CDR3 sequences, more than 90% seen only once; the top ten take under 0.095%. V was pared by 4 bases and J by 8 bases, with 4 bases of the junction left unmatched. CDR3 length: 13 amino acids. CDR1 SGHDT and CDR2 YYEEEE come from the germline V gene. Details on this clonotype: What it binds is not known.

Sequencing of TCR beta covered CD8+ and CD4+ T cells obtained from blood. Negative isolation yielded the CD8+ and CD4+ T cells, while FACS enriched the TEMRA cells. The chain joins TRBV5-6 to TRBJ1-2; the match to TRBD1 covers 11 bases. This TCR was recovered from a human donor in good health. Sequenced material: CD4+ T cells from PBMCs. In DNA form, the CDR3 reads TGTGCCAGCAGCGATGGACAGGGGGCGGGCTACACCTTC. Protein sequence: CASSDGQGAGYTF.